What follows are 9 T cell receptor beta chains derived from one specimen sequenced in a study of beta chain features in type 1 diabetes listed by TCRdb under 2018. Broad study findings and their caveats: A moderate but significant shortening of TCRB CDR3 length was observed in type 1 diabetes patients in all four CD4+ subsets.

Antigen specificity for these receptors is unknown. Library preparation was by the immunoSEQ multiplex PCR assay. The entire isolated RNA was reverse transcribed using the High Capacity cDNA Reverse Transcription Kit, and thus expressed TCRB transcripts were sequenced. TCRdb stores this immuneACCESS table with in-frame sequences only. Part of the clones is absent; in the studies checked, under half of the shortfall reflects unresolved V genes, and no reason is known for the rest. The sample table records 640,000 or so clones; around 15% of these occur just once. About 0.02% of the sample is taken by the ten largest. Sequenced material: naive CD4+ T cells from blood. Reading the label with the study, this specimen's cell subset or site is: true naive CD4+ T cells. These receptors all stem from a man aged 18 to 30 with type 1 diabetes.

The chain joins TRBV6-5 to TRBJ2-7, with D perhaps TRBD1 (6 bases). The CDR3 is made up of 14 amino acids. V lost 1 base to trimming and J lost 2 bases, with 9 bases between them. Germline lookup yields CDR1 MNHEY and CDR2 SVGAGI. CDR3 amino acids: CASSYYRDTYEQYF. The CDR3 DNA reads TGTGCCAGCAGTTACTACCGGGACACCTACGAGCAGTACTTC.

This clone appeared a few times. The chain couples TRBV30 to TRBJ2-7; D is perhaps TRBD2 (5 bases). Trimming stripped 1 base from V and 6 bases from J, with 13 bases between. CDR1 and CDR2 (germline): GTSNPN, SVGIG (reference sequence). This CDR3 has 13 amino acids. This chain's CDR3 is CAWSAGINSEQYF. CDR3 bases: TGTGCCTGGAGTGCGGGGATCAACTCCGAGCAGTACTTC. Together with reference TRBV30 and TRBJ2-7, the CDR3 gives the full variable domain: SQTIHQWPATLVQPVGSPLSLECTVEGTSNPNLYWYRQAAGRGLQLLFYSVGIGQISSEVPQNLSASRPQDRQFILSSKKLLLSDSGFYLCAWSAGINSEQYFGPGTRLTVT.

V gene TRBV9 combines with J gene TRBJ2-5; 11 bases match TRBD1. The CDR3 has 19 amino acids. V was clipped by 3 bases and J by 2 bases; unmatched bases: 15. Germline assignment: CDR1 SGDLS and CDR2 YYNGEE. The CDR3 DNA follows: TGTGCCAGCAGCGCTCTTGGACAGGGGGCGAGATTGCGGCAAGAGACCCAGTACTTC. It translates to CASSALGQGARLRQETQYF.

This chain links TRBV15 with TRBJ1-6, with D unresolved. This CDR3 region has 15 residues. V was clipped by 1 base and J by 10 bases, with 14 bases between them. The germline CDR1 and CDR2 sequences are LNHNV and YYDKDF (reference sequence). CDR3 sequence (DNA): TGTGCCACCAGCAGAGTCATAAGTGGAAGATCACCCCTCCACTTT. Its translation: CATSRVISGRSPLHF.

This clone was detected only a few times. This chain uses TRBV30 with TRBJ2-1; the D is unclear. The CDR3 totals 11 residues. Looked up from germline, CDR1 is GTSNPN and CDR2 is SVGIG (reference sequence). V was shortened by 0 bases and J by 8 bases, with 5 bases between the two germline ends. In DNA, the CDR3 is TGTGCCTGGAGTGTACACTATGAGCAGTTCTTC. As protein: CAWSVHYEQFF.

The chain employs TRBV27 and TRBJ1-2, with TRBD1 as a possible D gene (5 bases). The CDR3 is 14 amino acids. Germline loops: CDR1 MNHEY, CDR2 SMNVEV (reference sequence). Trimming cost V 3 bases and J 4 bases, with 12 bases left between them. The CDR3 is CASSFSGETYGYTF. In DNA, the CDR3 is TGTGCCAGCAGTTTCTCGGGGGAAACCTATGGCTACACCTTC.

This chain joins TRBV30 and TRBJ1-2, with D unclear. Trimming shortened V by 1 base and J by 8 bases, and 11 bases separated the two germline ends. The CDR3 extends over 12 amino acids. Looked up from germline, CDR1 is GTSNPN and CDR2 is SVGIG (reference sequence). CDR3 amino acids: CAWSETPVGYTF. The CDR3 DNA is TGTGCCTGGAGTGAGACCCCGGTGGGCTACACCTTC.

The V gene is TRBV28, the J gene TRBJ2-1; a weak D match, TRBD2 (5 bases). The CDR3 covers 16 residues. V lost 6 bases to trimming and J lost 7 bases, with 22 bases between them. The germline CDR1 and CDR2 sequences are MDHEN and SYDVKM. The CDR3 here is CASSPPGEPGRNEQFF. The CDR3 nucleotides are TGTGCCAGCAGCCCCCCCGGGGAGCCCGGGCGGAATGAGCAGTTCTTC.

CDR3 amino acids: CADTGGRNEQFF. Written as DNA, the CDR3 is TGTGCCGATACGGGGGGTAGAAATGAGCAGTTCTTC. The chain joins TRBV2 to TRBJ2-1; TRBD2 matches at 7 bases. The CDR3 consists of 12 residues. Germline assignment: CDR1 SNHLY and CDR2 FYNNEI. V trimming: 11 bases; J trimming: 7 bases; junction bases outside the gene matches: 8.